This T cell receptor beta chain was sequenced during a study of T cell responses to AZD1222 COVID-19 vaccine. Regarding the study as a whole: Breadth and depth of Spike-specific TCRs rose after two AZD1222 doses. The donor cohort was predominantly white British with a female majority, and clonal diversity may have been underestimated.

Turning to this clone: Its antigen is unknown.

The CDR3 runs to 14 residues. The germline V gene encodes CDR1 LGHDT and CDR2 YNNKEL (reference sequence). Trimming cost V 4 bases and J 5 bases, with 14 bases left between them. Generated by immunoSEQ multiplex PCR, the TCRdb table keeps only in-frame clones and is missing some. This sample carries approximately 200,000 clones, around 88% of them seen once, and the ten largest clones take 7.7%. The sample in question was peripheral blood, obtained on day 0 of AZD1222 vaccination. The source is an adult in good health. The rearrangement joins TRBV3-1 (or the pseudogene TRBV3-2) to TRBJ1-1, with D perhaps matching TRBD1 (5 bases). The CDR3 DNA reads TGTGCCAGCAGCCCCAGGGTGGGTAATACTGAAGCTTTCTTT. Its translation is CASSPRVGNTEAFF.